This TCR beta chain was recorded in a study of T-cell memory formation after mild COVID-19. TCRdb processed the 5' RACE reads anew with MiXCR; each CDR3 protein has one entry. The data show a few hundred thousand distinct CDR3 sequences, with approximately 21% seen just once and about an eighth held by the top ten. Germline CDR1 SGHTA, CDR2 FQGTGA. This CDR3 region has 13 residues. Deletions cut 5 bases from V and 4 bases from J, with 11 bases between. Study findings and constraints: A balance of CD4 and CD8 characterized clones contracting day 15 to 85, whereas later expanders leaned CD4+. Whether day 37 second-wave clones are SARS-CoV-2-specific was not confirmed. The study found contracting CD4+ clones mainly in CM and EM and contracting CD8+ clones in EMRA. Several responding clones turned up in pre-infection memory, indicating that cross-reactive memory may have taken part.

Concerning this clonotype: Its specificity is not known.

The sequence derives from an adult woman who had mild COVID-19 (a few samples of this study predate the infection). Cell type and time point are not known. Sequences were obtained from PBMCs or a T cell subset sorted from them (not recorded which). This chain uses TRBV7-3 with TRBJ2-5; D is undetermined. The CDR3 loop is CASSPQGRETQYF. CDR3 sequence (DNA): TGTGCCAGCAGCCCCCAAGGTAGAGAGACCCAGTACTTC.